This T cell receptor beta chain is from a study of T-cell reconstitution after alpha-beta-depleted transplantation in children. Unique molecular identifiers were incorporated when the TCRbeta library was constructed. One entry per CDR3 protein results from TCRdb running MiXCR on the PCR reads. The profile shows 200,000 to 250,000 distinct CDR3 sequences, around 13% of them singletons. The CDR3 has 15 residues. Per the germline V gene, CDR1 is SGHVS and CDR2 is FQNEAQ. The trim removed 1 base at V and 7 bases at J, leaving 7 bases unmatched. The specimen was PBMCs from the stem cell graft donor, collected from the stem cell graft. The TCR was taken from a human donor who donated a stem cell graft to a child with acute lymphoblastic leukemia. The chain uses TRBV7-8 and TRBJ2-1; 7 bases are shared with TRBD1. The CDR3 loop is CASSLDKGAGNEQFF. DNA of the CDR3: TGTGCCAGCAGCTTAGATAAGGGGGCAGGGAATGAGCAGTTCTTC.